This T cell receptor (beta chain) is drawn from a study of T-cell memory formation after mild COVID-19. In TCRdb, the 5' RACE reads were re-called with MiXCR into one record per CDR3 protein. The table shows hundreds of thousands of distinct CDR3 sequences, with about a fifth occurring only once. The receptor's source is an adult woman who had mild COVID-19 (a few samples of this study predate the infection). Cell type and time point are not known. Input material: PBMCs or a T cell subset sorted from them (not recorded which).

CDR3 residues: CATSEATQNTQYF. The CDR3 DNA sequence: TGTGCCACCAGTGAGGCAACTCAGAACACCCAGTACTTC. This chain connects TRBV24-1 to TRBJ2-7; D unresolved. Trimming shortened V by 4 bases and J by 10 bases, and 16 bases separated the two germline ends. In germline, CDR1 is KGHDR, CDR2 SFDVKD. The CDR3 consists of 13 residues.